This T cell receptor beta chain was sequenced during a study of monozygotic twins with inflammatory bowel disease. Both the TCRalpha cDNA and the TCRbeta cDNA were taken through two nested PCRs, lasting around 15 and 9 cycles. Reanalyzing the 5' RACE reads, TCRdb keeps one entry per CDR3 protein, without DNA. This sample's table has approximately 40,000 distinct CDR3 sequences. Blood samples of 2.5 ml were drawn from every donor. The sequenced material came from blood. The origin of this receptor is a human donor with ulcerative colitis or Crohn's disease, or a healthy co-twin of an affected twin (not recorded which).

The CDR3 protein is CATSPGTGTRRTEAFF. V usage is TRBV24-1 and J usage is TRBJ1-1; TCRdb's assignment of TRBD1 cannot be checked, as there is no DNA. The CDR3 length is 16 residues. Per the germline V gene, CDR1 is KGHDR and CDR2 is SFDVKD.